The entry that follows covers one TCR beta chain sequence. This record comes from a study of PD-L1 blockade in urothelial cancer. As for the study in general: Blood analysis took place 3 weeks (second dose) and 6 weeks after treatment start.

Clones were read by immunoSEQ multiplex PCR, and TCRdb kept only the in-frame ones, dropping some. The sample contains tens of thousands of clones, 80% to 85% of which appear only once. The germline V gene encodes CDR1 SGHNT and CDR2 YYREEE (reference sequence). CDR3 length: 14 residues. V was shortened by 1 base and J by 0 bases, with 6 bases between the two germline ends. This TCR derives from a man between 65 and 85 years old with urothelial cancer. Material: PBMCs, obtained around atezolizumab (anti-PD-L1) treatment. The V gene is TRBV5-4, the J gene TRBJ2-3; D not resolved. This chain's CDR3 is CASSLRTSTDTQYF. The CDR3 DNA sequence: TGTGCCAGCAGCTTGCGTACTAGCACAGATACGCAGTATTTT.